This is a list of T cell receptor beta chains from one sample in a study of blood T cell repertoires in COVID-19. Sequencing was performed with immunoSEQ multiplex PCR; in TCRdb, only in-frame clones are kept and a portion is missing. The sample yields 150,000 to 200,000 clones, 92% seen once. Material for sequencing was peripheral blood. The receptors were sampled from a man in his thirties or forties with COVID-19, enrolled during active disease. Each CDR3 is given with its conserved first and last residue. Fields, in order: CDR3 protein, CDR3 DNA, clone size, D gene, V gene, J gene. D genes are given only for firm matches. Clone size is shown for a subset of rows, as once, few, many or a class of expanded clone.

CDR3aa: CASSPGQGGYGYTF; CDR3nt: TGCGCCAGCAGCCCGGGACAGGGAGGCTATGGCTACACCTTC; abundance: .; d_gene: TRBD1; v_gene: TRBV5-1; j_gene: TRBJ1-2
CDR3aa: CASSQSLQGYEGTQYF; CDR3nt: TGCGCCAGCAGCCAATCACTACAGGGGTATGAAGGGACCCAGTACTTC; abundance: .; d_gene: TRBD1; v_gene: TRBV4-1; j_gene: TRBJ2-5
CDR3aa: CASSVPGQGGYGYTF; CDR3nt: TGTGCCAGTAGTGTACCAGGACAGGGAGGGTATGGCTACACCTTC; abundance: once; d_gene: TRBD1; v_gene: TRBV19; j_gene: TRBJ1-2
CDR3aa: CASSWGHSYEQYF; CDR3nt: TGTGCCAGCAGCTGGGGACACTCTTACGAGCAGTACTTC; abundance: .; d_gene: .; v_gene: TRBV5-8; j_gene: TRBJ2-7
CDR3aa: CASSATNPGLHNTQYF; CDR3nt: TGTGCCAGCAGCGCCACAAACCCGGGACTCCACAATACGCAGTATTTT; abundance: .; d_gene: .; v_gene: TRBV9; j_gene: TRBJ2-3
CDR3aa: CASSPPTSAGSSYNEQFF; CDR3nt: TGTGCCAGCTCACCACCGACGTCCGCGGGAAGCTCCTACAATGAGCAGTTCTTC; abundance: .; d_gene: .; v_gene: TRBV18; j_gene: TRBJ2-1
CDR3aa: CASSEMTPRDTQYF; CDR3nt: TGTGCCAGCAGTGAAATGACACCCAGGGATACGCAGTATTTT; abundance: .; d_gene: .; v_gene: TRBV2; j_gene: TRBJ2-3
CDR3aa: CATSDPDISYQETQYF; CDR3nt: TGTGCCACCAGTGACCCCGACATCTCGTACCAAGAGACCCAGTACTTC; abundance: once; d_gene: .; v_gene: TRBV24-1; j_gene: TRBJ2-5
CDR3aa: CASSLSGTVNTGELFF; CDR3nt: TGTGCCAGCAGCTTATCCGGGACAGTGAACACCGGGGAGCTGTTTTTT; abundance: .; d_gene: TRBD1; v_gene: TRBV7-2; j_gene: TRBJ2-2
CDR3aa: CASTGLAKEYF; CDR3nt: TGTGCCAGCACAGGACTAGCCAAGGAGTATTTT; abundance: .; d_gene: TRBD2; v_gene: TRBV5-6; j_gene: TRBJ2-3
CDR3aa: CATSVRTSLEQFF; CDR3nt: TGTGCCACCAGTGTCCGGACTAGCCTGGAGCAGTTCTTC; abundance: .; d_gene: TRBD2; v_gene: TRBV24-1; j_gene: TRBJ2-1
CDR3aa: CASSLGPRGTGELFF; CDR3nt: TGTGCCAGCAGCTTGGGACCAAGGGGGACCGGGGAGCTGTTTTTT; abundance: .; d_gene: .; v_gene: TRBV7-9; j_gene: TRBJ2-2
CDR3aa: CASSSIAGGRYEQYF; CDR3nt: TGTGCCAGCAGTTCAATAGCGGGGGGGCGCTACGAGCAGTACTTC; abundance: .; d_gene: TRBD2; v_gene: TRBV6-2/TRBV6-3; j_gene: TRBJ2-7
CDR3aa: CASSYAGRQPQHF; CDR3nt: TGTGCCAGCAGTTACGCGGGCAGACAGCCCCAGCATTTT; abundance: .; d_gene: .; v_gene: TRBV6-5; j_gene: TRBJ1-5
CDR3aa: CASSKQGLAGAYEQYF; CDR3nt: TGCGCCAGCAGCAAGCAAGGACTAGCGGGAGCCTACGAGCAGTACTTC; abundance: .; d_gene: TRBD2; v_gene: TRBV5-1; j_gene: TRBJ2-7
CDR3aa: CASGGQVPHQPQHF; CDR3nt: TGTGCCAGCGGGGGACAGGTACCCCATCAGCCCCAGCATTTT; abundance: .; d_gene: TRBD1; v_gene: TRBV6-5; j_gene: TRBJ1-5
CDR3aa: CASSYSGRANTEAFF; CDR3nt: TGTGCCAGCAGTTACTCGGGCAGAGCCAACACTGAAGCTTTCTTT; abundance: .; d_gene: .; v_gene: TRBV6-5; j_gene: TRBJ1-1
CDR3aa: CASSLGQGDYGYTF; CDR3nt: TGTGCCAGCAGCCTCGGACAGGGGGACTATGGCTACACCTTC; abundance: few; d_gene: TRBD1; v_gene: TRBV9; j_gene: TRBJ1-2
CDR3aa: CASSSEGGSGYTF; CDR3nt: TGTGCCAGCAGTTCGGAGGGTGGTAGTGGCTACACCTTC; abundance: .; d_gene: .; v_gene: TRBV6-5; j_gene: TRBJ1-2
CDR3aa: CASSLRGTPGYEQYF; CDR3nt: TGTGCCAGCAGCTTAAGGGGGACCCCTGGGTACGAGCAGTACTTC; abundance: .; d_gene: .; v_gene: TRBV7-9; j_gene: TRBJ2-7
CDR3aa: CASTPDRGHEQFF; CDR3nt: TGTGCCAGTACCCCGGACAGGGGCCATGAGCAGTTCTTC; abundance: .; d_gene: TRBD1; v_gene: TRBV19; j_gene: TRBJ2-1
CDR3aa: CASRFGTSGSYEQYF; CDR3nt: TGTGCCAGCAGATTTGGGACTAGCGGTTCTTACGAGCAGTACTTC; abundance: few; d_gene: TRBD2; v_gene: TRBV11-2; j_gene: TRBJ2-7
CDR3aa: CASSFGGTISYEQYF; CDR3nt: TGTGCCAGCAGCTTTGGCGGGACCATCTCCTACGAGCAGTACTTC; abundance: .; d_gene: .; v_gene: TRBV7-2; j_gene: TRBJ2-7
CDR3aa: CASSSRDVTGGGNQPQHF; CDR3nt: TGTGCCAGCAGTTCCCGCGACGTTACAGGGGGAGGCAATCAGCCCCAGCATTTT; abundance: .; d_gene: TRBD1; v_gene: TRBV6-2/TRBV6-3; j_gene: TRBJ1-5
CDR3aa: CASSDTLRGTTQHF; CDR3nt: TGCGCCAGCAGCGATACCCTCAGGGGTACGACCCAGCATTTT; abundance: once; d_gene: .; v_gene: TRBV4-1; j_gene: TRBJ1-5
CDR3aa: CASTPFAGGPNEQYF; CDR3nt: TGTGCCAGCACCCCCTTCGCGGGAGGGCCGAACGAGCAGTACTTC; abundance: .; d_gene: TRBD2; v_gene: TRBV27; j_gene: TRBJ2-7
CDR3aa: CASSTISSSYNEQFF; CDR3nt: TGTGCCAGCAGTACGATCAGTTCCTCCTACAATGAGCAGTTCTTC; abundance: .; d_gene: .; v_gene: TRBV11-2; j_gene: TRBJ2-1
CDR3aa: CASSLDPGTGRGAFF; CDR3nt: TGTGCCAGCAGCTTAGATCCCGGGACAGGGCGCGGAGCTTTCTTT; abundance: .; d_gene: TRBD1; v_gene: TRBV7-6; j_gene: TRBJ1-1
CDR3aa: CASSPRDRGEVGYNEQFF; CDR3nt: TGTGCCAGCAGCCCCCGGGACAGGGGGGAAGTGGGTTACAATGAGCAGTTCTTC; abundance: few; d_gene: TRBD1; v_gene: TRBV11-2; j_gene: TRBJ2-1
CDR3aa: CASRNRGRPVLGTQYF; CDR3nt: TGTGCCAGCCGTAACAGGGGGCGCCCCGTACTAGGGACCCAGTACTTC; abundance: .; d_gene: TRBD1; v_gene: TRBV2; j_gene: TRBJ2-5
CDR3aa: CASSQAGSGRGTQYF; CDR3nt: TGTGCCAGCAGCCAAGCTGGCAGCGGAAGAGGTACGCAGTATTTT; abundance: .; d_gene: .; v_gene: TRBV3-1/TRBV3-2; j_gene: TRBJ2-3
CDR3aa: CASSSLGTGNEKLFF; CDR3nt: TGTGCCAGCAGTTCTCTGGGGACAGGGAATGAAAAACTGTTTTTT; abundance: .; d_gene: TRBD1; v_gene: TRBV27; j_gene: TRBJ1-4
CDR3aa: CASSLGGGRDRWRNTEAFF; CDR3nt: TGTGCCAGCAGCTTAGGAGGGGGCAGGGACCGTTGGAGGAACACTGAAGCTTTCTTT; abundance: .; d_gene: TRBD1; v_gene: TRBV7-2; j_gene: TRBJ1-1
CDR3aa: CASSQWRQETQYF; CDR3nt: TGCGCCAGCAGCCAATGGCGGCAAGAGACCCAGTACTTC; abundance: .; d_gene: .; v_gene: TRBV4-1; j_gene: TRBJ2-5
CDR3aa: CASSQADRRGYGYTF; CDR3nt: TGTGCCAGCAGCCAGGCGGACAGAAGGGGGTATGGCTACACCTTC; abundance: .; d_gene: .; v_gene: TRBV14; j_gene: TRBJ1-2